The sequence of this T cell receptor beta chain was determined in a study of T-cell reconstitution after alpha-beta-depleted transplantation in children. The study's findings and limits: Expanded clones from the graft, numbering several hundred, reportedly supplied alpha-beta T cells about two months after transplant. Newly made T cells mostly supplied T-cell counts and diversity one year after transplant.

This clonotype appeared many times. Its antigen is unknown. Trimming shortened V by 6 bases and J by 4 bases, and 7 bases separated the two germline ends. CDR3 length equals 11 residues. Germline CDR1 MDHEN, CDR2 SYDVKM. Preparation of the TCRbeta library was carried out with unique molecular identifiers. TCRdb processed the PCR reads anew with MiXCR; each CDR3 protein has one entry. The data show roughly 300,000 distinct CDR3 sequences, approximately 10% seen once. The source material was peripheral blood, sampled 180 days after TCRalphabeta/CD19-depleted stem cell transplant. This rearrangement joins TRBV28 to TRBJ2-7, with D unresolved. This receptor was obtained from a male patient between 2 and 10 years old who had a stem cell transplant for chronic granulomatous disease, so the T cells may come from the graft donor. CDR3 sequence reads: CASSPRYEQYF. The CDR3 bases are TGTGCCAGCAGCCCCCGGTACGAGCAGTACTTC. The complete variable domain, with remaining parts taken from reference TRBV28 and TRBJ2-7, reads DVKVTQSSRYLVKRTGEKVFLECVQDMDHENMFWYRQDPGLGLRLIYFSYDVKMKEKGDIPEGYSVSREKKERFSLILESASTNQTSMYLCASSPRYEQYFGPGTRLTVT.